The T cell receptor (beta chain) described here comes from a study of T cells in Graves' hyperthyroidism and ophthalmopathy. Overall study findings and caveats: Most clonotypes expanded in the thyroid (above 0.001) were also present in blood. Separation of ophthalmopathy from stable hyperthyroidism was achieved by a 13 V-J model.

Amplification targeted TCR beta CDR3 regions from RNA transcripts. First-round RT-PCR with HTBI primers amplified the TCR CDR3 region. TCRdb re-derived calls from the multiplex PCR reads in MiXCR, one entry per CDR3 protein. This sample carries approximately 610,000 distinct CDR3 sequences, 14% to 15% of them seen once, and the ten largest clones take 3.5% to 4.5%. The CDR3 contains 16 residues. CDR1 and CDR2 (germline): MDHEN, SYDVKM. V was pared by 6 bases and J by 0 bases, with 10 bases of the junction left unmatched. This clonotype was counted ten times or more. The antigen remains unidentified. Lactation, pregnancy, other autoimmune disease or uncontrolled infection led to exclusion of patients. Fresh peripheral blood, roughly 9.8 ml of it, supplied the PBMCs.

Sequencing was carried out using blood. The chain uses TRBV28 and TRBJ1-2; 7 nucleotides line up with TRBD1. This TCR was recovered from a woman aged 40 to 50 with Graves' ophthalmopathy. In nucleotides, the CDR3 is TGTGCCAGCAGCCCCCCTGACAGGGCAACTAACTATGGCTACACCTTC. Amino acid sequence: CASSPPDRATNYGYTF.